These T cell receptor beta chains were read from a single sample in a study of circulating and synovial CD4+ cells in juvenile arthritis. Assay used: immunoSEQ multiplex PCR; TCRdb lists only in-frame clones, some missing. This repertoire shows approximately 36,000 clones, roughly 94% found once; its top ten account for less than 0.8%. The sequencing sample was made of CD4+ T cells from blood. The receptors here all came from a human donor with juvenile idiopathic arthritis. Both conserved end residues are part of each CDR3. The D gene is left open where the match is weak. Only part of the rows carry a size: once, few, many, or a class if the clone is expanded.

.	TRBV2	TRBJ1-2	.	CASSEFPGIYGYTF	TGTGCCAGCAGTGAATTTCCGGGGATCTATGGCTACACCTTC
.	TRBV18	TRBJ1-1	TRBD1	CASSPPGGMNTEAFF	TGTGCCAGCTCACCTCCAGGGGGCATGAACACTGAAGCTTTCTTT
.	TRBV29-1	TRBJ1-4	TRBD1	CSTQQGAGEKLFF	TGCAGCACCCAACAGGGGGCCGGTGAAAAACTGTTTTTT
.	TRBV5-1	TRBJ1-2	TRBD1	CASSPGQDGYTF	TGCGCCAGCAGCCCAGGACAGGACGGCTACACCTTC
once	TRBV29-1	TRBJ1-5	TRBD1	CSVGGDSHQPQHF	TGCAGCGTTGGGGGGGACAGCCATCAGCCCCAGCATTTT
.	TRBV7-3	TRBJ2-3	TRBD2	CASSPRTSGDTQYF	TGTGCCAGCAGCCCTCGGACTAGCGGAGATACGCAGTATTTT
.	TRBV7-2	TRBJ2-1	TRBD1	CASSRTGGGRYEQFF	TGTGCCAGCAGCCGGACAGGGGGTGGTAGGTATGAGCAGTTCTTC
.	TRBV19	TRBJ2-5	TRBD1	CASSKRQGYQETQYF	TGTGCCAGTAGTAAAAGACAGGGGTACCAAGAGACCCAGTACTTC
.	TRBV5-1	TRBJ2-5	TRBD2	CASSVAGAGETQYF	TGCGCCAGCAGCGTAGCGGGGGCCGGGGAGACCCAGTACTTC
.	TRBV7-9	TRBJ2-5	TRBD2	CASSSSGGGVETQYF	TGTGCCAGCAGCTCCTCTGGCGGGGGGGTGGAGACCCAGTACTTC
.	TRBV5-4	TRBJ2-5	.	CASSLSGIGRETQYF	TGTGCCAGCAGCTTGTCTGGAATTGGGCGAGAGACCCAGTACTTC
once	TRBV9	TRBJ1-1	TRBD1	CASSVGRVGQGVPLVEAFF	TGTGCCAGCAGCGTTGGAAGGGTGGGACAGGGGGTTCCGTTGGTAGAAGCTTTCTTT
.	TRBV10-3	TRBJ2-5	TRBD2	CATRSTGTSGAGTQYF	TGTGCCACCAGGTCGACAGGGACTAGCGGGGCGGGGACCCAGTACTTC
.	TRBV7-9	TRBJ1-1	.	CASSLLRTGMEAFF	TGTGCCAGCAGCCTACTACGAACAGGGATGGAAGCTTTCTTT
.	TRBV27	TRBJ2-3	.	CASSFSFPRDFLATDTQYF	TGTGCCAGCAGTTTTAGCTTCCCTCGGGACTTCCTAGCAACAGATACGCAGTATTTT
once	TRBV7-8	TRBJ2-2	.	CASSLGPGVVRTGELFF	TGTGCCAGCAGCCTCGGCCCCGGGGTAGTACGAACCGGGGAGCTGTTTTTT
once	TRBV7-9	TRBJ2-3	TRBD2	CASSLKRDRTDTQYF	TGTGCCAGCAGCTTAAAGCGGGACCGCACAGATACGCAGTATTTT
.	TRBV29-1	TRBJ2-6	TRBD1	CSVVGQGAWGANVLTF	TGCAGCGTTGTGGGACAGGGGGCGTGGGGGGCCAACGTCCTGACTTTC
once	TRBV6-4	TRBJ2-1	TRBD1	CASSRTGGNEQFF	TGTGCCAGCAGTCGGACAGGGGGGAATGAGCAGTTCTTC
.	TRBV7-9	TRBJ2-1	TRBD2	CASSPTLAGGLGDEQFF	TGTGCCAGCAGCCCGACACTAGCGGGGGGGCTCGGGGATGAGCAGTTCTTC
.	TRBV4-3	TRBJ2-3	TRBD2	CASSQDLASGGRTSTDTQYF	TGCGCCAGCAGCCAAGATCTAGCGAGCGGGGGGCGCACTAGCACAGATACGCAGTATTTT
.	TRBV6-4	TRBJ1-6	TRBD1	CASSDSGQGSSLHF	TGTGCCAGCAGTGACTCAGGACAGGGATCGTCCCTCCACTTT
.	TRBV29-1	TRBJ1-1	.	CSVPPTDMNTEAFF	TGCAGCGTTCCCCCTACCGACATGAACACTGAAGCTTTCTTT
once	TRBV6-1	TRBJ1-2	TRBD1	CASRQGQYYGYTF	TGTGCCAGCAGGCAGGGACAGTACTATGGCTACACCTTC
.	TRBV7-9	TRBJ2-7	TRBD1	CASSSYRGRRNEQYF	TGTGCCAGCAGCTCCTACAGGGGGAGAAGGAACGAGCAGTACTTC
.	TRBV6-1	TRBJ1-6	TRBD1	CASTAQGQGWSPLHF	TGTGCCAGCACCGCGCAAGGACAGGGATGGTCACCCCTCCACTTT
once	TRBV29-1	TRBJ2-3	.	CSFGTHTDTQYF	TGCAGCTTCGGGACTCACACAGATACGCAGTATTTT
.	TRBV7-3	TRBJ2-1	.	CASSDTSRSSGEQFF	TGTGCCAGCAGCGATACTAGTAGGAGTTCGGGTGAGCAGTTCTTC
.	TRBV7-2	TRBJ1-2	.	CASSPYRFGGTGYTF	TGTGCCAGCAGCCCTTATAGGTTTGGGGGCACTGGCTACACCTTC
.	TRBV10-3	TRBJ1-6	TRBD1	CAISESGQGGSPLHF	TGTGCCATCAGTGAGTCCGGACAGGGAGGTTCACCCCTCCACTTT
.	TRBV9	TRBJ2-1	.	CASSVGQPSSYNEQFF	TGTGCCAGCAGCGTCGGACAGCCGAGCTCCTACAATGAGCAGTTCTTC
.	TRBV6-5	TRBJ2-5	TRBD2	CASRFTGGPGETQYF	TGTGCCAGCAGATTCACGGGGGGGCCGGGGGAGACCCAGTACTTC
.	TRBV7-2	TRBJ2-5	TRBD2	CASSATSGVGTQYF	TGTGCCAGCAGCGCGACTAGCGGGGTAGGGACCCAGTACTTC
.	TRBV5-1	TRBJ1-2	TRBD1	CASSLDRGYKGYTF	TGCGCCAGCAGCTTGGACAGGGGGTATAAGGGCTACACCTTC
.	TRBV7-6	TRBJ2-7	TRBD1	CASSLADRESAYEQYF	TGTGCCAGCAGCTTGGCGGACAGGGAGTCCGCCTACGAGCAGTACTTC
.	TRBV9	TRBJ1-1	.	CASSVGQASYTEAFF	TGTGCCAGCAGCGTAGGACAGGCCAGTTACACTGAAGCTTTCTTT
.	TRBV11-2	TRBJ2-7	.	CASSREYEQYF	TGTGCCAGCAGCCGCGAGTACGAGCAGTACTTC
.	TRBV7-2	TRBJ2-7	.	CASSWKGPSGYEQYF	TGTGCCAGCAGCTGGAAGGGGCCCTCAGGCTACGAGCAGTACTTC
.	TRBV7-5	TRBJ2-5	.	CARSFTQGKEETQYF	TGTGCCAGAAGCTTTACCCAGGGAAAAGAAGAGACCCAGTACTTC
.	TRBV15	TRBJ1-3	.	CATSRSGEGNTIYF	TGTGCCACCAGCAGATCAGGGGAAGGGAACACCATATATTTT
.	TRBV5-1	TRBJ1-5	.	CASSLAGNQPQHF	TGCGCCAGCAGCTTGGCAGGGAATCAGCCCCAGCATTTT
.	TRBV5-4	TRBJ2-1	.	CASSLEGGLTYNEQFF	TGTGCCAGCAGCTTGGAGGGGGGGCTGACCTACAATGAGCAGTTCTTC
.	TRBV4-3	TRBJ2-1	TRBD2	CASSQDSGGAGYNEQFF	TGCGCCAGCAGCCAAGATAGCGGGGGGGCAGGTTACAATGAGCAGTTCTTC
once	TRBV6-5	TRBJ1-2	.	CASSYSIPSIGYGYTF	TGTGCCAGCAGTTACTCGATCCCTAGTATTGGTTATGGCTACACCTTC
.	TRBV25-1	TRBJ1-6	.	CASSEAGQPYNSPLHF	TGTGCCAGCAGTGAAGCTGGACAGCCCTATAATTCCCCCCTCCACTTT
.	TRBV4-1	TRBJ1-3	TRBD1	CASSQEMARGISGNTIYF	TGCGCCAGCAGCCAAGAAATGGCCAGGGGGATTTCTGGAAACACCATATATTTT
.	TRBV9	TRBJ2-2	TRBD1	CASSVRGGTGPTGELFF	TGTGCCAGCAGCGTAAGAGGGGGGACAGGGCCCACCGGGGAGCTGTTTTTT
.	TRBV7-9	TRBJ1-6	TRBD1	CASSEQGALGLLHF	TGTGCCAGCAGCGAACAGGGGGCCCTGGGACTACTCCACTTT
.	TRBV7-8	TRBJ2-7	TRBD1	CASSLETGLDEQYF	TGTGCCAGCAGCTTAGAGACAGGGTTAGACGAGCAGTACTTC
.	TRBV18	TRBJ2-2	.	CASSLRVVSNTGELFF	TGTGCCAGCTCACTGAGAGTAGTCTCGAACACCGGGGAGCTGTTTTTT
.	TRBV7-2	TRBJ1-5	TRBD1	CASSPDRGQNQPQHF	TGTGCCAGCAGCCCGGACAGGGGGCAGAATCAGCCCCAGCATTTT